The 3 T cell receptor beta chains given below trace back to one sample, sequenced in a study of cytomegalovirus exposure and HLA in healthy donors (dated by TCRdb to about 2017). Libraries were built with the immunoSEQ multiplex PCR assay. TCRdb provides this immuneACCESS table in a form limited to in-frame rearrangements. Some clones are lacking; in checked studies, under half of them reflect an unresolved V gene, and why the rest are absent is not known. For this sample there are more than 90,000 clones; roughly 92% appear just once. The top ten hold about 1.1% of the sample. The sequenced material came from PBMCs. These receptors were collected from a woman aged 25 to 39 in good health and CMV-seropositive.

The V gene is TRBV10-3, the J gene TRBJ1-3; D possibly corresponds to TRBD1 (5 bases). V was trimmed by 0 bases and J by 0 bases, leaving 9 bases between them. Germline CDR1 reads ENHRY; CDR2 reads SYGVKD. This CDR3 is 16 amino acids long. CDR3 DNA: TGTGCCATCAGTGAGTCGACAGTGCTCTCTGGAAACACCATATATTTT. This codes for CAISESTVLSGNTIYF.

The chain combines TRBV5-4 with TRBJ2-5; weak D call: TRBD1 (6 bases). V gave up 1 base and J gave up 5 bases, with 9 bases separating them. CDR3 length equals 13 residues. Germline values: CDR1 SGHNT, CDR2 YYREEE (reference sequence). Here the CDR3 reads CASSLLGGETQYF. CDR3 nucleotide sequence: TGTGCCAGCAGCTTGTTAGGGGGTGAGACCCAGTACTTC.

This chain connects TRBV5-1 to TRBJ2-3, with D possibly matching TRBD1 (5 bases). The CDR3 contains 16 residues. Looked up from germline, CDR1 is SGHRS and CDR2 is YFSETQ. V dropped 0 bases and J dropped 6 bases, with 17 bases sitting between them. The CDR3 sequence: CASSLGTQALADTQYF. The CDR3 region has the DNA TGCGCCAGCAGCTTGGGGACACAAGCATTGGCCGATACGCAGTATTTT.